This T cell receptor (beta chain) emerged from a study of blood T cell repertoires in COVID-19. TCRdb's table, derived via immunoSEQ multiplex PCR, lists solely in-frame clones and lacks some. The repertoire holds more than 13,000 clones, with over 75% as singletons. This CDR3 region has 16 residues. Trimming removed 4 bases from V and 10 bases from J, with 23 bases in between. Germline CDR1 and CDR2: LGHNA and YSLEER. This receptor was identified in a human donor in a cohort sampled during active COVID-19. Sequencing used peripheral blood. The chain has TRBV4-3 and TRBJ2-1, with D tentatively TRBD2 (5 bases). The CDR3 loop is CASSPGGLDGPSEQFF. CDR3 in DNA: TGCGCCAGCAGCCCAGGCGGGTTAGATGGGCCAAGCGAGCAGTTCTTC.